What follows are 29 T cell receptor beta chains derived from one specimen sequenced in a study of persistence of HIV-infected CD4 T cells. An overlapping HIV-1 Gag peptide pool stimulated these cells at approximately 1 ug/peptide/mL. CD40L-negative CD69-negative CD45RO-high memory CD4+ T cells were sorted as populations depleted of antigen-responding cells. Their antigens remain unidentified. The immunoSEQ assay was version 4, run in survey mode. Produced via immunoSEQ multiplex PCR; TCRdb's table is partial and in-frame only. The data contain roughly 64,000 clones, just under 75% of them seen just once; the ten biggest clones take up 1.5% to 2%. The sequences come from CD4+ T cells sorted from PBMCs after approximately 19-hour stimulation, collected from a patient who received antiretroviral therapy. All receptors derive from an adult man with HIV who was CMV-seropositive.

The table lists this clone with a count of one. This chain links TRBV7-8 with TRBJ2-6; TRBD1 matches at 8 bases. V lost 5 bases and J lost 3; bases outside the gene matches: 9. The CDR3 has 17 residues. Per germline, CDR1 SGHVS and CDR2 FQNEAQ. The CDR3 DNA follows: TGTGCCAGCAGCCCCCGAAACAGGGGGAGTGGGGCCAACGTCCTGACTTTC. Translation gives CASSPRNRGSGANVLTF.

This rearrangement joins TRBV3-1 (or the pseudogene TRBV3-2) to TRBJ1-6, with unresolved D. The CDR3 loop spans 17 amino acids. CDR1 is LGHDT, CDR2 YNNKEL, per germline (reference sequence). Trimming cost V 0 bases and J 9 bases, with 18 bases left between them. The CDR3, as DNA: TGTGCCAGCAGCCAAGATCATGGACGGGGAAAGGGTTCACCCCTCCACTTT. This encodes CASSQDHGRGKGSPLHF.

With regard to this clone: This CDR3 is also generated by other DNA sequences in the sample. This chain uses TRBV18 with TRBJ2-7; 9 bases align to TRBD1. In germline, CDR1 is KGHSH, CDR2 LQKENI. Trimming took 2 bases from V and 6 from J; bases not matched to a gene: 2. CDR3 size: 13 residues. The DNA of the CDR3 is TGTGCCAGCTCACCAGGACAGGGGAGCGAGCAGTACTTC. Residues: CASSPGQGSEQYF.

The chain is built from TRBV6-6 and TRBJ1-1; D is unresolved. V lost 5 bases and J lost 2, with 12 bases in between. The CDR3 spans 14 residues. Germline V gene lookup returns CDR1 MNHNY and CDR2 SVGAGI (reference sequence). The CDR3 bases are TGTGCCAGCAGTAGGACTCTTACTAACACTGAAGCTTTCTTT. It specifies CASSRTLTNTEAFF.

This chain links TRBV28 with TRBJ1-6; 7 bases are a match to TRBD1. V shed 6 bases, J shed 5 bases, and the junction held 4 bases outside the gene matches. CDR1 and CDR2 (germline): MDHEN, SYDVKM. The CDR3 is 14 amino acids. DNA of the CDR3: TGTGCCAGCAGGCCGGGACAGAATAATTCACCCCTCCACTTT. Its protein product is CASRPGQNNSPLHF.

The J gene is TRBJ1-4, the V gene TRBV30; D is perhaps TRBD1 (5 bases). The CDR3 spans 12 residues. Looked up from germline, CDR1 is GTSNPN and CDR2 is SVGIG (reference sequence). Trimming left V 4 bases short and J 8 bases short, with 11 bases between. The CDR3: CAWNVGREKLFF. CDR3 nucleotide sequence: TGTGCCTGGAATGTGGGGCGAGAAAAACTGTTTTTT.

This rearrangement joins TRBV18 to TRBJ2-2; D uncertain. The germline CDR1 and CDR2 sequences are KGHSH and LQKENI. V was clipped by 3 bases and J by 1 base, with 9 bases between them. CDR3 length: 15 amino acids. The CDR3 coding sequence is TGTGCCAGCTCACCTAACTCTAAGAACACCGGGGAGCTGTTTTTT. It specifies CASSPNSKNTGELFF.

This rearrangement joins TRBV28 to TRBJ1-5; D is possibly TRBD1 (6 bases). CDR1 is MDHEN, CDR2 SYDVKM, per germline. The CDR3 contains 17 residues. The V gene lost 6 bases and the J gene lost 0 bases, with 18 bases spanning the gap. CDR3 DNA sequence: TGTGCCAGCAGCCTACCTCAGGGGATAGGTAGCAATCAGCCCCAGCATTTT. As protein: CASSLPQGIGSNQPQHF.

The chain combines TRBV18 with TRBJ1-2; the D is unclear. V was clipped by 0 bases and J by 0 bases, with 11 bases between them. Germline CDR1 is KGHSH and CDR2 is LQKENI. The CDR3 has 16 amino acids. The CDR3, as DNA: TGTGCCAGCTCACCACCTCCAGTAATCGCTAACTATGGCTACACCTTC. As protein: CASSPPPVIANYGYTF.

The J gene is TRBJ2-7, the V gene TRBV12-3 or TRBV12-4; tentatively, D is TRBD2 (5 bases). The CDR3 totals 12 residues. V lost 6 bases and J lost 5, with 11 bases in between. The CDR3 DNA reads TGTGCCAGCAGCCAGAGGGCGAACGAGCAGTACTTC. This encodes CASSQRANEQYF.

The V gene is TRBV6-5, the J gene TRBJ1-5; 7 bases are shared with TRBD1. With V trimmed by 6 bases and J by 7 bases, 12 bases remained unmatched. Germline assignment: CDR1 MNHEY and CDR2 SVGAGI. The CDR3 sequence is 15 residues long. The CDR3 here is CASRPVDRDSQPQHF. The CDR3, as DNA: TGTGCCAGCAGACCCGTAGACAGGGATAGCCAGCCCCAGCATTTT.

This chain links TRBV9 with TRBJ1-6; no definite D call. There are 15 residues in the CDR3. CDR1 is SGDLS and CDR2 is YYNGEE in the germline V gene. The V end lost 3 bases, the J end lost 6 bases, and 13 bases lay between the germline ends. The CDR3 DNA is TGTGCCAGCAGCGACGGCCTAACGAGTAATTCACCCCTCCACTTT. Amino acid sequence: CASSDGLTSNSPLHF.

The J gene is TRBJ2-3, the V gene TRBV5-1; D ambiguous. Germline loops: CDR1 SGHRS, CDR2 YFSETQ. The CDR3 has 17 amino acids. V was clipped by 0 bases and J by 1 base, with 15 bases between them. The CDR3 region is CASSLVGRSIGTDTQYF. DNA of the CDR3: TGCGCCAGCAGCTTGGTGGGCAGATCAATAGGCACAGATACGCAGTATTTT. The variable domain in full, with the rest retrieved from reference TRBV5-1 and TRBJ2-3, is KAGVTQTPRYLIKTRGQQVTLSCSPISGHRSVSWYQQTPGQGLQFLFEYFSETQRNKGNFPGRFSGRQFSNSRSEMNVSTLELGDSALYLCASSLVGRSIGTDTQYFGPGTRLTVL.

The V gene is TRBV19, the J gene TRBJ1-5; TRBD1 is a possible D gene (6 bases). The CDR3 is 15 residues long. Trimming removed 11 bases at V and 0 bases at J, with 17 bases between. Germline assignment: CDR1 LNHDA and CDR2 SQIVND (reference sequence). The CDR3 spells CASTTGLHSNQPQHF. As DNA, the CDR3 is TGTGCCTCTACCACAGGGCTTCATAGCAATCAGCCCCAGCATTTT.

This chain links TRBV2 with TRBJ2-3; unclear D gene. Per the germline V gene, CDR1 is SNHLY and CDR2 is FYNNEI. The CDR3 is 13 residues long. Trimming took 7 bases from V and 0 from J, leaving 8 bases between them. CDR3 nucleotides: TGTGCCAGCAATGGCGTTAGCACAGATACGCAGTATTTT. Encoded protein: CASNGVSTDTQYF. The full variable domain, rest sourced from reference TRBV2 and TRBJ2-3, is EPEVTQTPSHQVTQMGQEVILRCVPISNHLYFYWYRQILGQKVEFLVSFYNNEISEKSEIFDDQFSVERPDGSNFTLKIRSTKLEDSAMYFCASNGVSTDTQYFGPGTRLTVL.

The chain carries TRBV24-1 and TRBJ1-5; no clear D gene. Per the germline V gene, CDR1 is KGHDR and CDR2 is SFDVKD. The CDR3 is 13 residues long. The V end was cut by 4 bases, the J end by 0 bases, with 3 bases between. The CDR3 coding sequence is TGTGCCACCAGTGAAAATAGCAATCAGCCCCAGCATTTT. It encodes CATSENSNQPQHF.

This clone was seen a handful of times. The chain is built from TRBV3-1 (or the pseudogene TRBV3-2) and TRBJ1-6; weak D call: TRBD1 (5 bases). V was cut by 5 bases and J by 1 base, with 9 bases left in between. This CDR3 has 15 residues. Germline CDR1 and CDR2: LGHDT and YNNKEL (reference sequence). The CDR3: CASSGGGSYNSPLHF. CDR3 bases: TGTGCCAGCAGCGGGGGGGGATCCTATAATTCACCCCTCCACTTT.

The chain recombines TRBV28 with TRBJ1-5, with TRBD1 matching 9 bases. The V gene's germline CDR1 is MDHEN and CDR2 SYDVKM. The CDR3 totals 14 residues. Unmatched junction bases numbered 11, after V lost 6 bases and J lost 11 bases. CDR3 in DNA: TGTGCCAGCAGCCCGGGACAGGGAGGATCAGCCCAGCATTTT. It translates to CASSPGQGGSAQHF. The full variable domain, with the rest looked up from reference TRBV28 and TRBJ1-5, is DVKVTQSSRYLVKRTGEKVFLECVQDMDHENMFWYRQDPGLGLRLIYFSYDVKMKEKGDIPEGYSVSREKKERFSLILESASTNQTSMYLCASSPGQGGSAQHFGDGTRLSIL.

The chain is built from TRBV5-1 and TRBJ2-7; 7 bases map to TRBD1. Trimming at V came to 1 base and at J to 6 bases, leaving 4 bases not matched to a gene. CDR1 is SGHRS, CDR2 YFSETQ, per germline. This CDR3 has 13 residues. CDR3 DNA sequence: TGCGCCAGCAGCTTGTCGGGACAGCGCGAGCAGTACTTC. Translated: CASSLSGQREQYF.

This clone was observed many times. The genes are TRBV29-1 and TRBJ2-1; no reliable D call. Looked up from germline, CDR1 is SQVTM and CDR2 is ANQGSEA. V lost 4 bases to trimming and J lost 0 bases, with 19 bases between them. The CDR3 loop spans 17 amino acids. The CDR3 DNA sequence: TGCAGCGTTGCCCCTTCGGTGAGGCAGAGCTCCTACAATGAGCAGTTCTTC. Its protein is CSVAPSVRQSSYNEQFF.

CDR3 loop: CASSRAGALSGANVLTF. CDR3 DNA sequence: TGTGCCAGCAGCCGAGCGGGGGCCTTATCTGGGGCCAACGTCCTGACTTTC. V usage is TRBV3-1 (or the pseudogene TRBV3-2) and J usage is TRBJ2-6, with 8 positions matching TRBD2. Germline V gene sequence: CDR1 LGHDT, CDR2 YNNKEL (reference sequence). The CDR3 consists of 17 residues. The V and J ends lost 4 bases and 1 base, in that order; junction bases with no gene match: 6.

The chain has TRBV4-2 and TRBJ1-2; D gene ambiguous. Germline CDR1 reads LGHNA; CDR2 reads YNFKEQ. CDR3 length equals 15 residues. V lost 0 bases and J lost 0, with 8 bases in between. CDR3 in amino acids: CASSQDQNTNYGYTF. In DNA form, the CDR3 reads TGTGCCAGCAGCCAAGATCAGAACACTAACTATGGCTACACCTTC.

This chain uses TRBV29-1 with TRBJ1-1; D is unresolved. Germline V CDR1 and CDR2: SQVTM, ANQGSEA. V was clipped by 6 bases and J by 2 bases, with 10 bases between them. The length of the CDR3 is 12 residues. Here the CDR3 DNA reads TGCAGCGTCAGGAGGACTAACACTGAAGCTTTCTTT. Translation gives CSVRRTNTEAFF.

The V and J genes are TRBV10-1 and TRBJ2-7; 11 positions agree with TRBD1. This CDR3 is built from 15 residues. CDR1 WNHNN and CDR2 SYGVQD come from the germline V gene (reference sequence). Trimming took 6 bases from V and 0 from J; bases not matched to a gene: 4. CDR3 sequence: CASSDGTGGSYEQYF. The CDR3 bases are TGCGCCAGCAGCGACGGGACAGGGGGCTCCTACGAGCAGTACTTC.

The chain is built from TRBV27 and TRBJ2-3, with 10 bases aligning to TRBD2. CDR3 length: 15 residues. CDR1 MNHEY and CDR2 SMNVEV come from the germline V gene (reference sequence). V gave up 5 bases and J gave up 6 bases; unmatched junction bases: 8. The CDR3 sequence: CASSNTGTSADTQYF. The CDR3 DNA sequence: TGTGCCAGCAGTAACACCGGGACTAGCGCCGATACGCAGTATTTT.

The V and J genes are TRBV18 and TRBJ2-3; the match to TRBD1 covers 10 bases. Trimming at V came to 2 bases and at J to 4 bases, leaving 9 bases not matched to a gene. The CDR3 spans 17 residues. CDR1 and CDR2 (germline): KGHSH, LQKENI. The CDR3 nucleotides are TGTGCCAGCTCACCAGCAACCGGGACAGGGGTGTCAGATACGCAGTATTTT. Translated: CASSPATGTGVSDTQYF.

J is TRBJ1-2 and V is TRBV16; no clear D gene. This CDR3 has 13 amino acids. Trimming left V 4 bases short and J 5 bases short, with 11 bases between. From germline, CDR1 is KGHSY and CDR2 FQNENV. The CDR3 loop reads CASSLERLYGYTF. Written as DNA, the CDR3 is TGTGCCAGCAGCCTTGAGAGACTATATGGCTACACCTTC.

V gene TRBV3-1 (or the pseudogene TRBV3-2) combines with J gene TRBJ2-7, with D tentatively TRBD2 (5 bases). The length of the CDR3 is 14 residues. Trimming cost V 8 bases and J 2 bases, with 16 bases left between them. Looked up from germline, CDR1 is LGHDT and CDR2 is YNNKEL (reference sequence). CDR3 DNA: TGTGCCAGCGGCTTTGAGGGTACTACCTACGAGCAGTACTTC. It specifies CASGFEGTTYEQYF.

Only one count was recorded for this clone. The chain employs TRBV6-6 and TRBJ2-7, with D uncertain. The CDR3 has 15 amino acids. With 5 bases removed from V and 1 base from J, the gap between germline ends came to 15 bases. Germline V CDR1 and CDR2: MNHNY, SVGAGI (reference sequence). The chain's CDR3 is CASSPLRGRSYEQYF. The CDR3 DNA reads as TGTGCCAGCAGTCCCTTGAGAGGTCGGTCCTACGAGCAGTACTTC.